The subject of this entry is one TCR beta chain. In its sample, this clonotype was seen a few times. No cognate antigen has been identified for it. A much larger clone sits a single nucleotide away, making a read error possible. These data belong to a study of T cells after yellow fever vaccination (dated by TCRdb to the late 2010s). Broadly, across the study: Libraries from fractions with low cell numbers were prepared with the SMART-Seq v4 Ultra Low Input RNA kit. To follow T-cell clones before and after primary and booster YFV17D yellow fever vaccination, bulk TCR alpha and beta repertoires were sequenced over time. Blood was collected at multiple timepoints before and after primary and secondary immunization, and bulk PBMC replicates and cell subsets were isolated. Two healthy male donors, one aged 18 to 30 and one aged 30 to 40 years, were included in the cohort.

Findings and caveats that apply to the study as a whole: Because only two donors were included in the study, the extent to which the findings can be generalized is limited. Compared with the primary T-cell response, the secondary T-cell response was faster but weaker, reaching its peak on day 5 rather than on day 15. FACS-sorted repertoires could contain abundant contaminating clonotypes from the bulk population, so computational filtering was required. After the booster, most clones that had expanded after primary vaccination were detected again (about 95% of CD4 and 88% of CD8), suggesting broad maintenance of memory. A small share of clonotypes occurred in both CD4 and CD8 compartments, likely arising from convergent recombination.

The sample's treatment or condition label, decoded: live attenuated yellow fever vaccine strain. PBMCs were isolated from peripheral blood using a standard Ficoll-Paque protocol. Dynabeads CD4 and CD8 positive selection kits were used to isolate CD4 and CD8 T-cell fractions. TriZol was used to extract RNA from bulk PBMCs, CD4 and CD8 fractions, and dextramer-positive and dextramer-negative fractions. The CDR3 covers 13 residues, taking in both the cysteine and the phenylalanine. CDR3 DNA is the only sequence kept; it has 39 bases, read in frame from the first base. V is cut by 3 bases and J by 5 bases, and the space between the germline ends is 13 bases. Reading the germline V gene (reference sequence) gives CDR1 DFQATT and CDR2 SNEGSKA. TCR cDNA was synthesized by 5'RACE template switching, which introduced a universal primer site and unique molecular identifiers. Priming of cDNA synthesis was performed from both the TCR alpha and TCR beta constant segments. Library amplification involved two PCR steps, and the second step added sample barcodes and sequencing adapters. Sequencing of libraries was done on Illumina HiSeq 2500 (2x100 bp) or NovaSeq (2x150 bp). The paper's data handling went like this. MIGEC was used to demultiplex reads and collapse the reads into UMI consensus sequences, and MiXCR was used for V(D)J alignment. Vaccine-responding clonotypes were identified with edgeR using replicate PBMC samples, with FDR below 0.01 and a log2 fold change above 5 up to day 15 being required. Bulk clonotypes were assigned CD4 or CD8 identity according to which sequenced CD4 or CD8 repertoire held them at higher abundance. TCRdb applied fastp at Q25 and MiXCR to the public reads, then kept only in-frame beta chains. Rows with a matching CDR3 protein are joined into one entry that keeps the most common DNA and genes. The V and J calls, along with clone size, are taken from TCRdb and not from the paper's own processing. The sample includes about 75,000 distinct CDR3 sequences, with around 7.9% observed a single time. The ten largest clones take up more than 25% of the sample.

This receptor was identified in a man younger than 35 who received the YFV17D yellow fever vaccine. The sequence joins TRBV20-1 to TRBJ1-1; TRBD1 is perhaps the D gene, given 5 matching bases. The specimen comprised CD8+ T cells sorted from PBMCs, sampled less than 11 days after the first yellow fever vaccination. The DNA is TGCAGTGCTAGGCCGGGACGGGAGACTGAAGCTTTCTTT. Translated, it gives CSARPGRETEAFF.